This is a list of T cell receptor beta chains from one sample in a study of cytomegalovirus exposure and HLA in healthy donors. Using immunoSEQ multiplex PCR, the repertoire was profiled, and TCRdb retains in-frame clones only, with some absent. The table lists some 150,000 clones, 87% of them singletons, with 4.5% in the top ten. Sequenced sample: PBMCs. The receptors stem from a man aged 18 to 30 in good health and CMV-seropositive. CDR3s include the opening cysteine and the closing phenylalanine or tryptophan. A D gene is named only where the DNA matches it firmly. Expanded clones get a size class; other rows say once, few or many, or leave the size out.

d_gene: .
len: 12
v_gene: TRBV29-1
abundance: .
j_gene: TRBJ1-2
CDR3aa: CSSGGTGYGYTF
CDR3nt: TGCAGCTCAGGTGGAACCGGCTATGGCTACACCTTC

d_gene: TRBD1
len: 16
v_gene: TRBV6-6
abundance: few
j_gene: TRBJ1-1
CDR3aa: CASSYGAHRGDTEAFF
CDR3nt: TGTGCCAGCAGTTACGGGGCACACAGGGGAGACACTGAAGCTTTCTTT

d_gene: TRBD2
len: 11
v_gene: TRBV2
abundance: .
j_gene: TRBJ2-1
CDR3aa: CASSPSGMRFF
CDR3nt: TGTGCCAGCAGTCCTAGCGGGATGCGCTTCTTC

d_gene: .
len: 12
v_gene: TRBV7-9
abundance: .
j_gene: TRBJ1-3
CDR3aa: CASSLLLDTIYF
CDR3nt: TGTGCCAGCAGCTTACTCTTAGACACCATATATTTT

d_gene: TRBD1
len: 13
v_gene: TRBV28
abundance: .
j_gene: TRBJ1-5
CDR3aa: CASRTGTNQPQHF
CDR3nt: TGTGCCAGCAGGACAGGGACCAATCAGCCCCAGCATTTT

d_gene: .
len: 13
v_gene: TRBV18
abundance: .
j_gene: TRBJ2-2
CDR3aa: CASSPISTGELFF
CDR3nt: TGTGCCAGCTCACCCATTTCCACCGGGGAGCTGTTTTTT

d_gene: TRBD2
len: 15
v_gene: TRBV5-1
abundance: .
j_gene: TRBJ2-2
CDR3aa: CASRSGGIFTGELFF
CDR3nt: TGCGCCAGCCGCTCCGGGGGGATCTTCACCGGGGAGCTGTTTTTT

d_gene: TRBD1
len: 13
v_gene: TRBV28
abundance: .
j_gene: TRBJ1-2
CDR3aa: CASTSTGEGGYTF
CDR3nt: TGTGCCAGCACCTCGACAGGGGAGGGTGGCTACACCTTC

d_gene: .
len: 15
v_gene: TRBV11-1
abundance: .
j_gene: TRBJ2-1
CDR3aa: CASSLAIGAYNEQFF
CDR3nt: TGTGCCAGCAGCTTAGCGATCGGGGCCTACAATGAGCAGTTCTTC

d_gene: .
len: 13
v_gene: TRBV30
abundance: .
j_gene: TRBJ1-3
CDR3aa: CAWRVVSGNTIYF
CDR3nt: TGTGCCTGGAGGGTAGTCTCTGGAAACACCATATATTTT

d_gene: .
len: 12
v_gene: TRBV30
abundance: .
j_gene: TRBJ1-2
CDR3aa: CAWGGLNYGYTF
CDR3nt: TGTGCCTGGGGTGGGCTTAACTATGGCTACACCTTC

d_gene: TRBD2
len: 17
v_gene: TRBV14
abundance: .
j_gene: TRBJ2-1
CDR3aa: CASSSKSGSYLVNEQFF
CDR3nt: TGTGCCAGCAGCTCCAAAAGCGGGAGCTACTTAGTGAATGAGCAGTTCTTC

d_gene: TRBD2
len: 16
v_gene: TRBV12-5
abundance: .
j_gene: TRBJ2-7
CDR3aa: CASGLLLAGVEDEQYF
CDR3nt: TGTGCTAGTGGCCTTCTCCTAGCGGGTGTTGAAGACGAGCAGTACTTC

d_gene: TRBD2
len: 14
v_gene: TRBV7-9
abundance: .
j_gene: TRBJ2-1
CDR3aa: CASPGSGVYNEQFF
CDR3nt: TGTGCCAGCCCGGGGAGCGGGGTTTACAATGAGCAGTTCTTC

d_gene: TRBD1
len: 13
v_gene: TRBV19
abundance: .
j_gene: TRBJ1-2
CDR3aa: CASRQDRDYGYTF
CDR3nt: TGTGCCAGTAGACAGGACAGGGACTATGGCTACACCTTC

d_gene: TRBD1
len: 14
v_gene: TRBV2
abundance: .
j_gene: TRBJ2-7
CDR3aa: CASRLTGGSYEQYF
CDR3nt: TGTGCCAGCAGACTGACAGGGGGGTCCTACGAGCAGTACTTC

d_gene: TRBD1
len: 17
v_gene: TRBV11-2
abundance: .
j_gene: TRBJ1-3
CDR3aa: CASSQSRTGQKGNTIYF
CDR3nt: TGTGCCAGCAGCCAATCTCGGACAGGACAAAAGGGAAACACCATATATTTT

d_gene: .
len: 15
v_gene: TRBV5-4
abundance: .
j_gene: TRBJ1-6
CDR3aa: CASSFAGRGNSPLHF
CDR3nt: TGTGCCAGCAGCTTCGCGGGGAGGGGCAATTCACCCCTCCACTTT

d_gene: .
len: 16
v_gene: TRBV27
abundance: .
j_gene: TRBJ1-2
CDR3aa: CASSSGRARVNYGYTF
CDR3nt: TGTGCCAGCAGTTCGGGGAGGGCAAGGGTTAACTATGGCTACACCTTC

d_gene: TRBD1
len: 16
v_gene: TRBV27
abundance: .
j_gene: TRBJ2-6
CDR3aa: CASSPGQTSGANVLTF
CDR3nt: TGTGCCAGCAGTCCGGGACAGACCTCTGGGGCCAACGTCCTGACTTTC

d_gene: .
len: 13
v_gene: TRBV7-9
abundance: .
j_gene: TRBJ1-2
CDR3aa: CASSLVKTDGYTF
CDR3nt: TGTGCCAGCAGCTTAGTAAAGACAGATGGCTACACCTTC

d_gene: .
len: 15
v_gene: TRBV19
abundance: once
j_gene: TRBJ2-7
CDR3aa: CASTPTSRYSYEQYF
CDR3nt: TGTGCCAGTACCCCGACTAGTCGGTATTCCTACGAGCAGTACTTC

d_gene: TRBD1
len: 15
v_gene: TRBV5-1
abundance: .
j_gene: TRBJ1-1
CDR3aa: CASSASGTGNTEAFF
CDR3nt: TGCGCCAGCAGCGCATCCGGGACAGGGAACACTGAAGCTTTCTTT

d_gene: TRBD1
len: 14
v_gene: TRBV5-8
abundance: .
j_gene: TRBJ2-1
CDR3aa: CASSTPGTGNEQFF
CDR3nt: TGTGCCAGCAGCACGCCCGGGACAGGTAATGAGCAGTTCTTC

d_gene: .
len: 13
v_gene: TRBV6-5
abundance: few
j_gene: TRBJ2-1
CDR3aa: CASRNPGANEQFF
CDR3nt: TGTGCCAGCAGAAACCCGGGAGCCAATGAGCAGTTCTTC

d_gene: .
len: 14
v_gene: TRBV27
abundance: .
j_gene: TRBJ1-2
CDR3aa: CASSRGLPESGYTF
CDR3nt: TGTGCCAGCAGCCGGGGTTTGCCTGAAAGCGGCTACACCTTC

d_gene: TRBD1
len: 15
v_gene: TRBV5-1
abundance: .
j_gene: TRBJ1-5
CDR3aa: CASSLMSGGYQPQHF
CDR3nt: TGCGCCAGCAGCTTGATGTCAGGGGGTTATCAGCCCCAGCATTTT

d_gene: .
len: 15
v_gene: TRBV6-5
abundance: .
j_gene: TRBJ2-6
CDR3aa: CASRDTGTGANVLTF
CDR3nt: TGTGCCAGCAGAGATACAGGGACTGGGGCCAACGTCCTGACTTTC

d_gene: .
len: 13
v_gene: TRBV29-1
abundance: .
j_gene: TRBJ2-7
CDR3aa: CSVERSRGYEQYF
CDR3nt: TGCAGCGTTGAAAGGAGTAGGGGCTACGAGCAGTACTTC

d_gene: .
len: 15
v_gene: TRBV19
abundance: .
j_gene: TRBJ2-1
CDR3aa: CASRPWAVGYNEQFF
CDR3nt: TGTGCCAGTAGGCCCTGGGCAGTCGGCTACAATGAGCAGTTCTTC

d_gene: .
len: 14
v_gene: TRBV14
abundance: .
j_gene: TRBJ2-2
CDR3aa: CASSQEYRTGELFF
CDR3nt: TGTGCCAGCAGCCAAGAGTATCGCACCGGGGAGCTGTTTTTT

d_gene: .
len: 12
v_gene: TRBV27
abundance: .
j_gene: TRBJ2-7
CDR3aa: CASSSQGYEQYF
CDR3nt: TGTGCCAGCAGTTCCCAGGGGTACGAGCAGTACTTC

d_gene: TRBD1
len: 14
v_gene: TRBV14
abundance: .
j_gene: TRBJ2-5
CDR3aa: CASSPTRGQETQYF
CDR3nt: TGTGCCAGCAGCCCTACCAGGGGGCAAGAGACCCAGTACTTC

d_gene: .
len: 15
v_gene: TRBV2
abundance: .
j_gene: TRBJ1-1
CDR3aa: CASTLDSGQQTEAFF
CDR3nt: TGTGCCAGCACCCTAGATTCAGGGCAGCAAACTGAAGCTTTCTTT

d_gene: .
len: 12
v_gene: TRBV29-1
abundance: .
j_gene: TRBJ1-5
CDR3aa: CSVARDNQPQHF
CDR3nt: TGCAGCGTAGCACGGGACAATCAGCCCCAGCATTTT

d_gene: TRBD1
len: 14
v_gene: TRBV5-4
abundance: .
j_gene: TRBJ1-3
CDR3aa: CASSPTGSGNTIYF
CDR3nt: TGTGCCAGCAGCCCGACAGGGTCTGGAAACACCATATATTTT

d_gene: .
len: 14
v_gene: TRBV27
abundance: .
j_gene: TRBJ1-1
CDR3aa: CASTAGPGNTEAFF
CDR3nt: TGTGCCAGCACCGCAGGCCCGGGAAACACTGAAGCTTTCTTT

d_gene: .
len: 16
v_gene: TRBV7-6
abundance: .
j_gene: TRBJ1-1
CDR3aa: CASSLESRGVNTEAFF
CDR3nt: TGTGCCAGCAGCTTAGAGTCTCGGGGGGTGAACACTGAAGCTTTCTTT

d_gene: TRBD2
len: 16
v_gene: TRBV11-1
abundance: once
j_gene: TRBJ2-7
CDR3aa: CASSSTGTSGVYEQYF
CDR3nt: TGTGCCAGCAGCTCTACCGGGACTAGCGGGGTCTACGAGCAGTACTTC

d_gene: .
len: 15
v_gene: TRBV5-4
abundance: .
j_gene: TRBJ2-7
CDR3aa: CASSLSDQTVYEQYF
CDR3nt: TGTGCCAGCAGCTTGAGCGACCAGACGGTCTACGAGCAGTACTTC

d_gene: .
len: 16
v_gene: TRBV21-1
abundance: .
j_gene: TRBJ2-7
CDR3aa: CASSKKNAWYIYEQYF
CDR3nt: TGTGCCAGCAGCAAAAAGAACGCATGGTACATCTACGAGCAGTACTTC

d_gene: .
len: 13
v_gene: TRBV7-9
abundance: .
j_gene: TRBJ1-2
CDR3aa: CASSPRDKYGYTF
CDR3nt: TGTGCCAGCAGCCCCAGGGATAAGTATGGCTACACCTTC

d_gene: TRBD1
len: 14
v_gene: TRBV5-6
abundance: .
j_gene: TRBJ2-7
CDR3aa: CASSPRGRTYEQYF
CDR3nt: TGTGCCAGCAGCCCCAGGGGGAGAACCTACGAGCAGTACTTC

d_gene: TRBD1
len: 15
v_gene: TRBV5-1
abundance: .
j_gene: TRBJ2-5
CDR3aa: CASSPGQGAVETQYF
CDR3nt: TGCGCCAGCAGCCCGGGACAGGGGGCGGTGGAGACCCAGTACTTC